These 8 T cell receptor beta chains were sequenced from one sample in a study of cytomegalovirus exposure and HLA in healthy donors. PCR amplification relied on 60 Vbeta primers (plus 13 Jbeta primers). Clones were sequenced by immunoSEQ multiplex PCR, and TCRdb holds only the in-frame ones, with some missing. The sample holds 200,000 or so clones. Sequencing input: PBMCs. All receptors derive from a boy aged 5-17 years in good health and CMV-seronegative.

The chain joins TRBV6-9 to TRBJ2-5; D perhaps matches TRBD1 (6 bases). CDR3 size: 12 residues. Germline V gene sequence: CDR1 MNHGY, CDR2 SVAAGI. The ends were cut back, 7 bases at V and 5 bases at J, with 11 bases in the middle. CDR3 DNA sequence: TGTGCCAGCATCTTTAGGGGGGAGACCCAGTACTTC. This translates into CASIFRGETQYF.

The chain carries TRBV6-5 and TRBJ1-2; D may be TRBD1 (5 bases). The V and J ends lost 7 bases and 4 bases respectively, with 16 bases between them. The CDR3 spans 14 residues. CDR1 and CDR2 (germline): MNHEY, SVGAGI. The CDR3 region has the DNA TGTGCCAGCACCCCCAGCAGGGCCTTCTATGGCTACACCTTC. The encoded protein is CASTPSRAFYGYTF.

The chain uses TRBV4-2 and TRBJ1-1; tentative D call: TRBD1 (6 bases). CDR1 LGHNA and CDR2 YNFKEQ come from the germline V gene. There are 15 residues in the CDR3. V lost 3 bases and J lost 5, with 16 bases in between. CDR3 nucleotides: TGTGCCAGCAGCCAGCAGGACAGCGGGAAGACTGAAGCTTTCTTT. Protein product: CASSQQDSGKTEAFF.

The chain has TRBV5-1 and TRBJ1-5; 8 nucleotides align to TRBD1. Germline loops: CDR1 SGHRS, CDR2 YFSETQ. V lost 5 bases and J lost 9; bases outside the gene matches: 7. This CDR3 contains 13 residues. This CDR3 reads CASSSTGEGPQHF. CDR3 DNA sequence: TGCGCCAGCAGTTCGACAGGGGAGGGGCCCCAGCATTTT.

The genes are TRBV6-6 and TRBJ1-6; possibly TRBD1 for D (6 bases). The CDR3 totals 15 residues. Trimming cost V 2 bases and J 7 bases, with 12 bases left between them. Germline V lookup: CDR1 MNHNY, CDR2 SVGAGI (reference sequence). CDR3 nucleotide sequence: TGTGCCAGCAGTTACCGGACAGCTGGGAATTCACCCCTCCACTTT. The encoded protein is CASSYRTAGNSPLHF.

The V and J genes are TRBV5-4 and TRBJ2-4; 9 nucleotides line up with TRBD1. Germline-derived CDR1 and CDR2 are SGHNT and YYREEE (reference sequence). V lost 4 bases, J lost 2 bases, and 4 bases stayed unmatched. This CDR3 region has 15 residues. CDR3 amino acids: CASSRQGGSKNIQYF. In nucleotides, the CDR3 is TGTGCCAGCAGCCGACAGGGGGGATCCAAAAACATTCAGTACTTC.

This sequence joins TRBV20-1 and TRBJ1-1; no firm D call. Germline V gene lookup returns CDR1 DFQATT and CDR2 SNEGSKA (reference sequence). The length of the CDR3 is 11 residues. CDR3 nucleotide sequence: TGCCAGTGCGGCATGGGCACTGAAGCTTTCTTT. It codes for CQCGMGTEAFF.

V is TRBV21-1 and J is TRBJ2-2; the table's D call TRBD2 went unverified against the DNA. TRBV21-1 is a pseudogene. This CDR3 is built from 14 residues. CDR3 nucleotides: TGTGCCTTTGAGTTCGGGGGTGGTCACGGGGAGCTGTTTTTT. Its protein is CAFEFGGGHGELFF.